Below are 19 T cell receptor beta chains sequenced from a single sample in a study of blood T cell repertoires in COVID-19. Some clones are missing from TCRdb's copy, which holds only in-frame ones; the method was immunoSEQ multiplex PCR. The sample records around 200,000 clones, roughly 87% being singletons. Sequenced sample: peripheral blood. Receptors were obtained from a woman in her 40s with acute or convalescent COVID-19.

The table lists this clone with a few counts. J is TRBJ1-1 and V is TRBV25-1, with D possibly TRBD1 on 5 matching bases. CDR1 and CDR2 (germline): MGHDK, SYGVNS. Trimming pared 8 bases from V and 1 base from J, leaving 23 bases between. The CDR3 loop spans 17 amino acids. This CDR3 reads CASSSPITDSSNTEAFF. The DNA of the CDR3 is TGTGCCAGCTCCTCCCCTATCACTGACAGTTCGAACACTGAAGCTTTCTTT.

The chain uses TRBV9 and TRBJ2-5, with 9 bases that match TRBD1. The V segment lost 3 bases and the J segment 4 bases; nucleotides outside the gene matches: 10. Germline V lookup: CDR1 SGDLS, CDR2 YYNGEE. The CDR3 runs to 16 residues. As DNA, the CDR3 is TGTGCCAGCAGCGAACCGGGACAGGGATCGGCAGAGACCCAGTACTTC. The encoded protein is CASSEPGQGSAETQYF.

The chain recombines TRBV19 with TRBJ1-4; no reliable D call. The CDR3 has 15 residues. Per germline, CDR1 LNHDA and CDR2 SQIVND (reference sequence). V lost 7 bases and J 0 bases, leaving 12 bases between the germline ends. CDR3 coding DNA: TGTGCCAGTAAAAGAGCAGAGGCAACTAATGAAAAACTGTTTTTT. Translation: CASKRAEATNEKLFF.

J is TRBJ1-6 and V is TRBV28; D unresolved. CDR1 is MDHEN, CDR2 SYDVKM, per germline. The CDR3 length is 15 residues. The V gene lost 3 bases and the J gene lost 8 bases, with 14 bases spanning the gap. CDR3 amino acids: CASSFYSPLDSPLHF. The CDR3 nucleotides read TGTGCCAGCAGTTTCTACTCCCCGCTGGATTCACCCCTCCACTTT.

This clone was observed once. The gene calls are TRBV5-1 and TRBJ2-2; 10 bases agree with TRBD2. The CDR3 totals 16 residues. Germline V CDR1 and CDR2: SGHRS, YFSETQ. J gave up 1 base and V 4 bases, and 4 bases lay outside the gene matches. This chain's CDR3 is CASSGIAGGNTGELFF. The CDR3 coding sequence is TGCGCCAGCAGCGGAATAGCGGGGGGGAACACCGGGGAGCTGTTTTTT. The full variable domain, in which reference TRBV5-1 and TRBJ2-2 provide the parts outside the CDR3, is KAGVTQTPRYLIKTRGQQVTLSCSPISGHRSVSWYQQTPGQGLQFLFEYFSETQRNKGNFPGRFSGRQFSNSRSEMNVSTLELGDSALYLCASSGIAGGNTGELFFGEGSRLTVL.

This chain uses TRBV5-1 with TRBJ2-2; D gene uncertain. CDR1 is SGHRS, CDR2 YFSETQ, per germline. The ends were cut back, 1 base at V and 0 bases at J, with 7 bases in the middle. The CDR3 sequence is 15 residues long. DNA for the CDR3: TGCGCCAGCAGCTTGTATCAGTCGAACACCGGGGAGCTGTTTTTT. Protein sequence: CASSLYQSNTGELFF.

This chain links TRBV6-5 with TRBJ1-1, with a possible D match to TRBD1 (6 bases). The CDR3 is made up of 11 amino acids. Trimming shortened V by 6 bases and J by 8 bases, and 10 bases separated the two germline ends. Germline V gene sequence: CDR1 MNHEY, CDR2 SVGAGI. DNA for the CDR3: TGTGCCAGCAGGCCAACAGGGGAAGCTTTCTTT. This sequence encodes CASRPTGEAFF.

The chain couples TRBV3-1 (or the pseudogene TRBV3-2) to TRBJ2-5; D gene unclear. V was cut by 1 base and J by 1 base, with 7 bases left in between. This CDR3 spans 14 amino acids. Germline V lookup: CDR1 LGHDT, CDR2 YNNKEL (reference sequence). The CDR3 DNA sequence: TGTGCCAGCAGCCAAGTAGTGTTCCAAGAGACCCAGTACTTC. This gives the protein CASSQVVFQETQYF.

The genes are TRBV5-1 and TRBJ2-7; no reliable D call. This CDR3 region has 14 residues. Per germline, CDR1 SGHRS and CDR2 YFSETQ. V was clipped by 0 bases and J by 0 bases, with 7 bases between them. The CDR3 spells CASSLESHSYEQYF. The CDR3 DNA follows: TGCGCCAGCAGCTTGGAATCCCACTCCTACGAGCAGTACTTC.

The V gene is TRBV4-1, the J gene TRBJ2-7, with 7 bases matching TRBD1. V shed 4 bases and J 3 bases; nucleotides not matched to a gene: 21. From germline, CDR1 is MGHRA and CDR2 YSYEKL. The CDR3 spans 19 residues. CDR3: CASSPTGQSRTPSYYEQYF. The CDR3 nucleotides read TGCGCCAGCAGCCCGACGGGACAGTCAAGAACCCCGTCTTACTACGAGCAGTACTTC.

The V and J genes are TRBV28 and TRBJ1-2; tentatively, D is TRBD1 (5 bases). V dropped 7 bases and J dropped 2 bases, with 17 bases sitting between them. The CDR3 length is 15 residues. Germline V lookup: CDR1 MDHEN, CDR2 SYDVKM. This CDR3 reads CASTSRGLRNYGYTF. The CDR3 coding sequence is TGTGCCAGCACCTCCCGGGGGTTACGGAACTATGGCTACACCTTC.

The chain combines TRBV28 with TRBJ2-5, with TRBD1 identical over 9 bases. This CDR3 is 16 amino acids long. CDR1 is MDHEN and CDR2 is SYDVKM in the germline V gene. J gave up 5 bases and V 5 bases, and 12 bases lay outside the gene matches. CDR3 amino acids: CASSQRRGTGMETQYF. In DNA, the CDR3 is TGTGCCAGCAGTCAACGGCGAGGGACAGGGATGGAGACCCAGTACTTC.

V gene TRBV24-1 combines with J gene TRBJ1-5, with D possibly being TRBD1 (6 bases). The V end was cut by 9 bases, the J end by 9 bases, with 17 bases between. The CDR3 contains 13 residues. Germline V gene lookup returns CDR1 KGHDR and CDR2 SFDVKD. As DNA, the CDR3 is TGTGCCACCGCGGGGGCCGACAATGGGCCCCAGCATTTT. It codes for CATAGADNGPQHF.

The chain combines TRBV9 with TRBJ2-7, with D maybe TRBD2 (6 bases). CDR3 size: 13 residues. Germline assignment: CDR1 SGDLS and CDR2 YYNGEE. Trimming removed 4 bases at V and 5 bases at J, with 13 bases between. The CDR3 DNA is TGTGCCAGCAGCCCCAACGCGGGGAACGAGCAGTACTTC. Its translation: CASSPNAGNEQYF.

Comments on this clone: Additional DNA sequences in this sample encode the identical CDR3. The chain combines TRBV18 with TRBJ2-5; possible D gene TRBD2, 6 bases. The V and J ends lost 1 base and 3 bases respectively, with 6 bases between them. There are 13 residues in the CDR3. Germline V CDR1 and CDR2: KGHSH, LQKENI. CDR3 residues: CASSPLAEETQYF. The CDR3 nucleotides read TGTGCCAGCTCACCACTAGCGGAAGAGACCCAGTACTTC.

The V gene is TRBV28, the J gene TRBJ1-2, with a weak D call TRBD1 (5 bases). The V end was cut by 2 bases, the J end by 4 bases, with 8 bases between. CDR1 MDHEN and CDR2 SYDVKM come from the germline V gene. CDR3 length: 13 amino acids. The CDR3: CASSLGGTYGYTF. The CDR3 bases are TGTGCCAGCAGTTTAGGGGGGACCTATGGCTACACCTTC.

The table lists this clone with a few counts. The V and J genes are TRBV6-6 and TRBJ1-1; tentative D call: TRBD1 (5 bases). There are 16 residues in the CDR3. Germline lookup yields CDR1 MNHNY and CDR2 SVGAGI (reference sequence). Trimming shortened V by 0 bases and J by 6 bases, and 17 bases separated the two germline ends. The CDR3 region is CASSYSKEGTDPEAFF. Here the CDR3 DNA reads TGTGCCAGCAGTTACTCGAAGGAAGGGACTGACCCTGAAGCTTTCTTT.

The chain uses TRBV3-1 (or the pseudogene TRBV3-2) and TRBJ2-5; D is possibly TRBD2 (6 bases). Trimming removed 2 bases from V and 5 bases from J, with 12 bases in between. The CDR3 has 14 residues. Looked up from germline, CDR1 is LGHDT and CDR2 is YNNKEL (reference sequence). The CDR3 bases are TGTGCCAGCAGCCAAAGATCTAGCGTCGAGACCCAGTACTTC. Protein sequence: CASSQRSSVETQYF.

This clone was seen more than once but under ten times. J is TRBJ1-2 and V is TRBV28; D is unresolved. CDR1 is MDHEN and CDR2 is SYDVKM in the germline V gene. V was clipped by 6 bases and J by 7 bases, with 12 bases between them. The CDR3 has 12 amino acids. The CDR3 loop reads CASRSHPSGYTF. The CDR3 region has the DNA TGTGCCAGCAGGTCTCACCCGAGTGGCTACACCTTC.